The source of this T cell receptor (beta chain) is a study of human T cells and chemical hapten exposure (dated by TCRdb to the early 2020s). In terms of the full investigation: For sensitization, 2% DPC in acetone was applied to an approximately 2 cm by approximately 2 cm area of upper inner arm skin. About 28 alopecia patients gave blood for TCR sequencing at one to four time points (pre-sensitization, 2, 6 and 24 weeks). In alopecia patients, the study followed how the peripheral blood TCR repertoire changed in vivo over primary and secondary sensitization to diphenylcyclopropenone (DPC), a hapten. Libraries were pooled for sequencing, and per-sample TCR yields varied mainly because of small differences in library volumes within the pool. Blood was sampled from patients pre-sensitization (week 0) and at 2, 6 and about 24 weeks after DPC sensitization. Patients additionally received weekly therapeutic DPC doses to the scalp throughout the roughly 23-week study period. Patch testing was performed on the upper back with Finn chambers containing 0.01% DPC, and the patch tests were scored after 6 days according to International Contact Dermatitis Research Group standards. The patient cohort, mostly female, included alopecia areata with under or over 50% scalp involvement, alopecia totalis and alopecia universalis. Broader findings and caveats from the paper: Compared with pre-sensitization or healthy control sets, expanded TCRs formed significantly more large CDR3 similarity clusters, which is consistent with antigen-driven responses. No change with DPC sensitization was found in the number of TCRs above 1 in 1000 frequency, and no evidence of global repertoire structure alterations was found. Patch test score was positively correlated with the number of PT1 expanded TCRs, with significance at thresholds 8, 16 and 32 but not at 4. Alopecia, a presumed autoimmune disease, was present in all patients, so the immune response of the patients might differ from that of healthy individuals. Repeated subsampling changed both the strength of the expansion versus patch-test correlation and the threshold at which that correlation became significant.

This clonotype was seen only a few times. No antigen is known for it. There are no base qualities to consult, and no much larger clone falls within one base. Receptors were amplified or captured by RACE. The sample was run on a NextSeq 500. During library preparation, unique molecular identifiers were attached to individual cDNA molecules so that TCRs could be counted in a quantitative, reproducible way. Both TCR alpha and TCR beta chains were sequenced from each blood RNA sample. Concerning the study's data processing: The median number of TCRs per sample was approximately 96,000, ranging from about 23,224 to 700,000. The Decombinator software suite was used to annotate the V, J and CDR3 of the TCR reads. For the PS versus PT1 abundance plots, all samples were subsampled to the same number of TCRs (28,000). TCRs were defined as expanded if absent before sensitization and observed at least eight times at the 2-week time point. In TCRdb, the public reads were trimmed at Q25 with fastp and aligned with MiXCR, with productive beta chains retained. Rows are unified per CDR3 protein, each entry keeping the most common DNA and genes. Clone size and V and J calls follow TCRdb, not the original study. The sample data list 350,000 to 400,000 distinct CDR3 sequences, and 4.5% to 5.5% of these were observed just once. The ten largest clonotypes hold about 2.5% of the sample.

Trimming removed 2 bases from V and 0 bases from J, leaving 11 bases between the germline ends. The CDR3 starts with the cysteine, ends with the phenylalanine, and has 17 residues. Of all the DNA, just the CDR3 is kept, 51 bases in frame from base 1. The germline V gene specifies KGHSH as CDR1 and LQKENI as CDR2. In light of the paper, this sample's time point label describes: pre-sensitization, week 0. The label giving this sample's treatment or condition can be read as: therapeutic diphenylcyclopropenone sensitization with weekly scalp DPC. At each patch-test visit, blood was drawn before the patch test was applied. Eligible patients were aged 18 to 70, diagnosed with alopecia, deemed suitable for DPC therapy, and excluded if pregnant. Total RNA was extracted from unfractionated whole blood that had been collected in Tempus Blood RNA tubes.

The material was whole blood, obtained in connection with sensitization to the hapten diphenylcyclopropenone (DPC). Recombination joined TRBV18 with TRBJ2-6; the D gene assignment is ambiguous. This receptor was identified in a woman in her 50s with alopecia areata. Some clones in this sample may be carry-over from other donors' samples. DNA sequence: TGTGCCAGCTCACCAGGCCCCCTCTACTCTGGGGCCAACGTCCTGACTTTC. Translation gives CASSPGPLYSGANVLTF.